Reported below is one T cell receptor beta chain. The sample comes from a study of T cell changes during pregnancy in multiple sclerosis. Trimming removed 0 bases from V and 4 bases from J, with 9 bases in between. The CDR3 has 14 amino acids. CDR1 is KGHSY, CDR2 FQNENV, per germline. The repertoire was sequenced with immunoSEQ multiplex PCR; TCRdb's copy has only in-frame clones and lacks some. The table has more than 50,000 clones, roughly nine tenths seen once. The V gene is TRBV16, the J gene TRBJ1-1; TRBD1 might be the D (5 bases). The clonotype was recovered from a female donor with multiple sclerosis, enrolled in a pregnancy study. Here the sequenced sample was peripheral blood, taken before pregnancy. DNA for the CDR3: TGTGCCAGCAGCCAATCCGGGGGGACCACTGAAGCTTTCTTT. It codes for CASSQSGGTTEAFF. Full variable domain (remainder filled in from reference TRBV16 and TRBJ1-1): GEEVAQTPKHLVRGEGQKAKLYCAPIKGHSYVFWYQQVLKNEFKFLISFQNENVFDETGMPKERFSAKCLPNSPCSLEIQATKLEDSAVYFCASSQSGGTTEAFFGQGTRLTVV.